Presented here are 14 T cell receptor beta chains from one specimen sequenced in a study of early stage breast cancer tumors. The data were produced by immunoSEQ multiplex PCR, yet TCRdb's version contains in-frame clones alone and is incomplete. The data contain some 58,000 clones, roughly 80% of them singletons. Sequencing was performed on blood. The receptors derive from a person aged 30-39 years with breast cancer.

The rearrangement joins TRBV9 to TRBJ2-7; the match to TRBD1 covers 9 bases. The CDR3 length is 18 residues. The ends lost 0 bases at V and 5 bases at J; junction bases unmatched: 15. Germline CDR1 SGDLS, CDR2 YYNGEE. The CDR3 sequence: CASSVASGATTGGDEQYF. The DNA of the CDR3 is TGTGCCAGCAGCGTAGCTTCCGGTGCGACTACAGGGGGCGACGAGCAGTACTTC.

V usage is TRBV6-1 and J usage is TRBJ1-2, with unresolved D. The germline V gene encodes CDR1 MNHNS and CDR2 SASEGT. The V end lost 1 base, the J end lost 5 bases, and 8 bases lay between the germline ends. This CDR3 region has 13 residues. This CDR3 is CASSEGAGYGYTF. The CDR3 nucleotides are TGTGCCAGCAGTGAAGGGGCGGGTTATGGCTACACCTTC.

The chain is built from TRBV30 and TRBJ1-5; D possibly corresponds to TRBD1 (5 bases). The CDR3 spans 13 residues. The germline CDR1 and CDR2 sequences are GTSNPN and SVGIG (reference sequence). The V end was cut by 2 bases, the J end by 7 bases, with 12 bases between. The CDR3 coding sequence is TGTGCCTGGAGTCAAGGGGCAGGGCAGCCCCAGCATTTT. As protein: CAWSQGAGQPQHF.

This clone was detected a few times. This chain's CDR3 is CASSFSGAYEQYF. The CDR3 region has the DNA TGTGCCAGCAGCTTTAGCGGAGCCTACGAGCAGTACTTC. This rearrangement joins TRBV5-4 to TRBJ2-7; D may be TRBD2 (6 bases). This CDR3 region has 13 residues. Germline V gives CDR1 SGHNT, CDR2 YYREEE (reference sequence). Trimming took 2 bases from V and 2 from J, leaving 8 bases between them.

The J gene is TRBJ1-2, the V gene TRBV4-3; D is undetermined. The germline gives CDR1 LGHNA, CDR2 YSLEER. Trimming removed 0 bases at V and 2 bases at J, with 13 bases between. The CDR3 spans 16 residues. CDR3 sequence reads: CASSQEDPPQNYGYTF. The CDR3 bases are TGCGCCAGCAGCCAAGAGGATCCCCCCCAGAACTATGGCTACACCTTC.

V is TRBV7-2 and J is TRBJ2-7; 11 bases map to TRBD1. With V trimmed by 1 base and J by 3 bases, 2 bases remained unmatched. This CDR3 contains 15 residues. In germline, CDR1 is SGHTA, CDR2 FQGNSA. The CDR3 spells CASSLVGQGVYEQYF. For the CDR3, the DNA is TGTGCCAGCAGCTTAGTGGGACAGGGGGTCTACGAGCAGTACTTC.

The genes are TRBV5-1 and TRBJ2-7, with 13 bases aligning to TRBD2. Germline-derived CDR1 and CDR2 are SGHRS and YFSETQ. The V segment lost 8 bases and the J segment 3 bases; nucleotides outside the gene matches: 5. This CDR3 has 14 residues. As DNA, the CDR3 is TGCGCCAGACTAGCGGGAGGGCAAAACTACGAGCAGTACTTC. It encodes CARLAGGQNYEQYF.

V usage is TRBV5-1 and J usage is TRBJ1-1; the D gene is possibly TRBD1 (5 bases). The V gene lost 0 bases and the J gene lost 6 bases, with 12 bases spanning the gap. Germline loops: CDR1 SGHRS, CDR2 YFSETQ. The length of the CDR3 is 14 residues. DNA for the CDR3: TGCGCCAGCAGCTTGGCCAGGGTTAGTGCTGAAGCTTTCTTT. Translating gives CASSLARVSAEAFF.

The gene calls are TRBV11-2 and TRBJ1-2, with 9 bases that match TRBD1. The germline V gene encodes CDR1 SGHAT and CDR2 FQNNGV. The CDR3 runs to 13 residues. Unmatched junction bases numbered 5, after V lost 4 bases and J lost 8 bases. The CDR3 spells CASSSGTGFGYTF. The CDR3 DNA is TGTGCCAGCAGCTCCGGGACAGGGTTCGGCTACACCTTC.

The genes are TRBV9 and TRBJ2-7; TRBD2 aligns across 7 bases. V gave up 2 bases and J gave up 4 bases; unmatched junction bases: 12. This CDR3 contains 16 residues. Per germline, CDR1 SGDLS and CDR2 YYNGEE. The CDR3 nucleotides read TGTGCCAGCAGCGTCCGACTTCAAGCGGGACTTTACGAGCAGTACTTC. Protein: CASSVRLQAGLYEQYF.

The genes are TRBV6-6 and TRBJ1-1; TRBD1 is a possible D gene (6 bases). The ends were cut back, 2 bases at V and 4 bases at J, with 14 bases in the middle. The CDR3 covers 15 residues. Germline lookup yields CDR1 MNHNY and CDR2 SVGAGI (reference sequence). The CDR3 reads CASSYEDSWGTEAFF. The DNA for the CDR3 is TGTGCCAGCAGTTACGAGGACAGCTGGGGCACTGAAGCTTTCTTT.

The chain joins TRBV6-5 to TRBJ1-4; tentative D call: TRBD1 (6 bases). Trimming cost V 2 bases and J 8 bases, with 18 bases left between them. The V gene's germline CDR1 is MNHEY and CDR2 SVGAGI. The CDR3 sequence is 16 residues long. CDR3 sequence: CASSYENRADEEKLFF. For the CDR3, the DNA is TGTGCCAGCAGTTACGAAAACAGGGCCGATGAGGAAAAACTGTTTTTT.

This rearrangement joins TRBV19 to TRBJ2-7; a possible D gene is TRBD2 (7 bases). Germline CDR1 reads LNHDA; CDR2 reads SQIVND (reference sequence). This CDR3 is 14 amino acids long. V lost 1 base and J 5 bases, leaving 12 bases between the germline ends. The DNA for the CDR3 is TGTGCCAGTAGTATAGTAGGGGGGGCCGACGAGCAGTACTTC. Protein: CASSIVGGADEQYF.

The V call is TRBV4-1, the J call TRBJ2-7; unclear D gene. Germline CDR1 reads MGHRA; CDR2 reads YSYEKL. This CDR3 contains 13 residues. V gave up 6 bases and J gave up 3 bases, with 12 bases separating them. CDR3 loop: CASSQPGSYEQYF. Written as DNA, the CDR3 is TGCGCCAGCAGTCAGCCAGGTAGCTACGAGCAGTACTTC.